The entry below gives a single T cell receptor (beta chain) sequence along with its context. Its antigen is still unknown. This sample is drawn from a study of cytomegalovirus exposure and HLA in healthy donors. The donors were in the roughly 120-subject validation cohort; that cohort was separate from the approximately 730-subject first cohort. Sequencing used immunoSEQ multiplex PCR; TCRdb keeps in-frame clones, though not all of them. This sample has under 50,000 clones, with approximately 93% found just once. Study observations and caveats: Rarity characterized most TCR sequences, yet some public TCRs appeared in many donors. Later, an analysis found that TCR clusters from the first cohort tended to co-occur in the 95 to 150 validation repertoires.

Germline V gene lookup returns CDR1 MRHNA and CDR2 SNTAGT. Trimming removed 3 bases from V and 4 bases from J; junction bases left unmatched: 7. This CDR3 is built from 16 residues. The chain links TRBV6-4 to TRBJ1-1; 11 nucleotides align to TRBD1. Material: PBMCs. The sequence was obtained from a woman between 18 and 30 years old in good health and CMV-seropositive. The CDR3 loop reads CASSERPGTGGTEAFF. DNA of the CDR3: TGTGCCAGCAGTGAACGCCCCGGGACAGGGGGCACTGAAGCTTTCTTT.